The next 13 T cell receptor beta chains were all read from a single sample in a study of CD8 T cells in Susac syndrome. Random hexamers were used to reverse transcribe roughly 0.45 to 1 ug of RNA. TCRdb fed the immunoSEQ multiplex PCR reads into MiXCR, producing one record per CDR3 protein. This table has about 400,000 distinct CDR3 sequences, around 85% appearing once. The specimen was CD8+ T cells from PBMCs. The receptors come from a human donor with multiple sclerosis.

The chain employs TRBV27 and TRBJ1-2, with 9 bases lining up with TRBD1. The ends lost 6 bases at V and 3 bases at J; junction bases unmatched: 8. Germline V lookup: CDR1 MNHEY, CDR2 SMNVEV (reference sequence). This CDR3 is 15 amino acids long. CDR3: CASRATGGAYYGYTF. CDR3 bases: TGTGCCAGCAGGGCTACAGGGGGCGCCTACTATGGCTACACCTTC.

Only a few counts were recorded for this clonotype. The genes are TRBV6-5 and TRBJ1-1; TRBD1 matches at 8 bases. Unmatched junction bases numbered 4, after V lost 2 bases and J lost 8 bases. There are 13 residues in the CDR3. Germline V gene sequence: CDR1 MNHEY, CDR2 SVGAGI. In DNA form, the CDR3 reads TGTGCCAGCAGTTACACAAGGACAGGGGAAGCTTTCTTT. Translating gives CASSYTRTGEAFF.

The genes are TRBV9 and TRBJ2-7; unclear D gene. Looked up from germline, CDR1 is SGDLS and CDR2 is YYNGEE. V lost 0 bases, J lost 3 bases, and 10 bases lay in between. The CDR3 sequence is 14 residues long. This CDR3 reads CASSVGDLGYEQYF. As DNA, the CDR3 is TGTGCCAGCAGCGTAGGGGATCTGGGCTACGAGCAGTACTTC.

The chain carries TRBV25-1 and TRBJ2-1; 7 nucleotides align to TRBD2. The V and J ends lost 4 bases and 5 bases, in that order; junction bases with no gene match: 8. This CDR3 comprises 15 residues. The V gene's germline CDR1 is MGHDK and CDR2 SYGVNS. The CDR3 DNA follows: TGTGCCAGCAGTGGTCTGGCGGGAGAGGACAATGAGCAGTTCTTC. Its translation is CASSGLAGEDNEQFF.

This chain connects TRBV27 to TRBJ2-1; 11 positions agree with TRBD2. The CDR3 is 14 amino acids. Germline CDR1 MNHEY, CDR2 SMNVEV (reference sequence). With 5 bases clipped from V and 12 bases from J, the junction kept 9 bases outside the gene matches. The CDR3 here is CASSLATSGATQFF. The CDR3 nucleotides read TGTGCCAGCAGTCTGGCGACTAGCGGGGCTACGCAGTTCTTC.

This chain joins TRBV11-2 and TRBJ1-3; the D is unclear. The germline V gene encodes CDR1 SGHAT and CDR2 FQNNGV. V was clipped by 1 base and J by 0 bases, with 7 bases between them. The CDR3 extends over 15 amino acids. In nucleotides, the CDR3 is TGTGCCAGCAGCTTAGGGGTTTACTCTGGAAACACCATATATTTT. It encodes CASSLGVYSGNTIYF.

The chain is built from TRBV6-5 and TRBJ2-2; unclear D gene. Germline lookup yields CDR1 MNHEY and CDR2 SVGAGI. The V and J ends lost 2 bases and 6 bases respectively, with 22 bases between them. CDR3 length: 18 amino acids. The DNA of the CDR3 is TGTGCCAGCAGTTACGGCTGGGTAACAGAGACCGAGGCCGGGGAGCTGTTTTTT. Translated: CASSYGWVTETEAGELFF.

V is TRBV30 and J is TRBJ1-6, with D perhaps matching TRBD1 (6 bases). V was shortened by 6 bases and J by 10 bases, with 19 bases between the two germline ends. The V gene's germline CDR1 is GTSNPN and CDR2 SVGIG (reference sequence). CDR3 length equals 14 residues. The chain's CDR3 is CACLGRQASSPLHF. Here the CDR3 DNA reads TGTGCCTGCCTGGGCCGACAGGCCTCATCACCCCTCCACTTT. Based on the CDR3 plus reference TRBV30 and TRBJ1-6, the full variable domain is SQTIHQWPATLVQPVGSPLSLECTVEGTSNPNLYWYRQAAGRGLQLLFYSVGIGQISSEVPQNLSASRPQDRQFILSSKKLLLSDSGFYLCACLGRQASSPLHFGNGTRLTVT.

In DNA form, the CDR3 reads TGTGCCAGCAGTGATGGGCTAGCGGGGGATGAGCAGTTCTTC. Residues: CASSDGLAGDEQFF. The V gene is TRBV6-1, the J gene TRBJ2-1; TRBD2 agrees at 10 bases. Germline-derived CDR1 and CDR2 are MNHNS and SASEGT. Germline trimming cut 3 bases from V and 8 bases from J; bases unmatched to any gene: 4. The CDR3 sequence is 14 residues long.

The chain joins TRBV12-3 or TRBV12-4 to TRBJ2-7; weak D call: TRBD1 (5 bases). The CDR3 spans 14 residues. Trimming took 2 bases from V and 2 from J, leaving 10 bases between them. CDR3 residues: CASSLLQDPYEQYF. CDR3 DNA: TGTGCCAGCAGTTTATTACAGGACCCCTACGAGCAGTACTTC.

The chain uses TRBV4-1 and TRBJ2-3; TRBD2 matches at 11 bases. V trimming: 4 bases; J trimming: 1 base; junction bases outside the gene matches: 4. The germline V gene encodes CDR1 MGHRA and CDR2 YSYEKL. CDR3 length equals 16 residues. As DNA, the CDR3 is TGCGCCAGCAGCCTACAACTAGCGGGGGGCACAGATACGCAGTATTTT. Translating it yields CASSLQLAGGTDTQYF.

The chain couples TRBV9 to TRBJ2-1; TRBD1 might be the D (5 bases). The CDR3 consists of 14 residues. Trimming cost V 1 base and J 5 bases, with 10 bases left between them. Germline values: CDR1 SGDLS, CDR2 YYNGEE. The CDR3 protein is CASSVWGDDNEQFF. The CDR3 coding sequence is TGTGCCAGCAGCGTATGGGGCGACGACAATGAGCAGTTCTTC.

The J gene is TRBJ2-3, the V gene TRBV7-8; possibly TRBD2 for D (6 bases). There are 13 residues in the CDR3. CDR1 and CDR2 (germline): SGHVS, FQNEAQ. Deletions cut 1 base from V and 13 bases from J, with 15 bases between. CDR3 loop: CASSLVVGTREYF. The CDR3 DNA is TGTGCCAGCAGCTTAGTAGTCGGGACTCGAGAGTATTTT.